The present T cell receptor beta chain was sequenced within a study of cytomegalovirus exposure and HLA in healthy donors. The overall study: Some 77 million unique TCRs from HLA-typed donors were held in an early release of data.

Donors in the study were healthy people who gave bone marrow. Primers: 60 Vbeta forward and 13 Jbeta reverse. TCRdb keeps only in-frame clones here, not all; method: immunoSEQ multiplex PCR. The table lists roughly 130,000 clones, around 80% of them singletons. Whole-study results and caveats: The study labeled roughly 160 TCR beta chains cytomegalovirus-associated.

With 0 bases removed from V and 2 bases from J, the gap between germline ends came to 15 bases. Germline V gives CDR1 SGHVS, CDR2 FNYEAQ. CDR3 length: 17 residues. A single count supports this clone. What it binds is unknown. The source material was PBMCs. The source is a boy aged 2-15 years in good health and CMV-seronegative. The chain recombines TRBV7-6 with TRBJ2-3; D remains unclear. Here the CDR3 DNA reads TGTGCCAGCAGCTTAGCGTCTAGTCCGGCCGTCACAGATACGCAGTATTTT. Residues: CASSLASSPAVTDTQYF.